This T cell receptor beta chain was found in a study of blood T cells in healthy people across ages. Next came a second PCR, run for about 6 to 12 cycles, which used a sample-barcoded 5' primer along with a J-beta primer mix. TCRdb analysed the 5' RACE reads with MiXCR anew, one entry per CDR3 protein. The data show hundreds of thousands of distinct CDR3 sequences, with roughly 30% seen just once and 15% to 17% held by the top ten. Caucasian individuals from Russia who were healthy and aged about 6 to 95 acted as donors. Overall study results and limits: Shifts in expanded clonotypes may have been confounded by donor CMV status, which was unknown.

This clonotype was seen repeatedly, ten times or more. Its antigen is undetermined. The length of the CDR3 is 16 residues. Germline CDR1 is DFQATT and CDR2 is SNEGSKA (reference sequence). V gave up 3 bases and J gave up 3 bases; unmatched junction bases: 11. The source material was blood. This TCR was sampled from a woman older than 75 in good health. The V call is TRBV20-1, the J call TRBJ2-3, with TRBD2 identical over 8 bases. The chain's CDR3 is CSASVLASGLTDTQYF. The DNA of the CDR3 is TGCAGTGCTAGTGTATTGGCTAGCGGGCTTACAGATACGCAGTATTTT.